This T cell receptor (beta chain) was found in a study of blood T cell repertoires in COVID-19. Study information: Sites in the United States, Italy and Spain provided acute and convalescent COVID-19 samples. PBMCs, B-cell-depleted T cells, or T cells provided the cDNA or gDNA that made up the material.

This clone has more than one count but fewer than ten. The V end was cut by 5 bases, the J end by 1 base, with 5 bases between. This CDR3 region has 13 residues. Germline CDR1 and CDR2: MGHDK and SYGVNS. Authors' analysis steps: Amplified reference gene primers provided the basis for estimating nucleated cell counts. Here immunoSEQ multiplex PCR was the method, and the copy in TCRdb shows in-frame clones only, minus some. V and J calls and clone size are those listed in that table; D and trimming were worked out from the DNA. Among over 30,000 clones, approximately 85% were seen once, and the ten largest hold approximately 18%.

This sequence joins TRBV25-1 and TRBJ2-2; D gene ambiguous. Specimen: peripheral blood. This sequence originates from an older woman with active COVID-19. In DNA, the CDR3 is TGTGCCAGCAGTCTAGGGAACACCGGGGAGCTGTTTTTT. This translates into CASSLGNTGELFF.